This T cell receptor (beta chain) was identified during a study of T cell changes during pregnancy in multiple sclerosis. Repertoires were generated with immunoSEQ multiplex PCR, while TCRdb's copy carries only in-frame clones and drops some. The table shows around 34,000 clones, with over 75% occurring only once. The length of the CDR3 is 11 residues. The germline CDR1 and CDR2 sequences are SNHLY and FYNNEI. V dropped 4 bases and J dropped 7 bases, with 8 bases sitting between them. The V and J genes are TRBV2 and TRBJ2-7; possibly TRBD2 for D (6 bases). Sequenced material: CD8+ T cells from peripheral blood mononuclear cells, taken before pregnancy. The receptor was isolated from a female donor with multiple sclerosis, enrolled in a pregnancy study. CDR3 loop: CASSVGREQYF. In DNA, the CDR3 is TGTGCCAGCAGTGTTGGGAGGGAGCAGTACTTC.